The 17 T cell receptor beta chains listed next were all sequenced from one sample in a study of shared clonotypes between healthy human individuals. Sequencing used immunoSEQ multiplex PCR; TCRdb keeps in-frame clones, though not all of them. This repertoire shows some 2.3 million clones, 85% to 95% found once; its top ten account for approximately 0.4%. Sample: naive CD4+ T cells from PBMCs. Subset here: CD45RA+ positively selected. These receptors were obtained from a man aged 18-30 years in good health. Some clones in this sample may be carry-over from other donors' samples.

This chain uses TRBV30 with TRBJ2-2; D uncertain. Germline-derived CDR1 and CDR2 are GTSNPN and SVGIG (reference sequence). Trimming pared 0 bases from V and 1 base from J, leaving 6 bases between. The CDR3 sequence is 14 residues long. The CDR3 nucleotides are TGTGCCTGGAGTGTACGAAGGAACACCGGGGAGCTGTTTTTT. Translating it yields CAWSVRRNTGELFF.

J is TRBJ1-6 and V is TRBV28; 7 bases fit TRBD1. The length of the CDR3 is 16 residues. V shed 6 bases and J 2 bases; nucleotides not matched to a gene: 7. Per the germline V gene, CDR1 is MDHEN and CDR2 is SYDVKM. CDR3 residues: CASRNDREPYNSPLHF. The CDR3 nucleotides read TGTGCCAGCAGAAACGACAGGGAACCCTATAATTCACCCCTCCACTTT.

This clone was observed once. Here the CDR3 reads CASRYRVAVQETQYF. CDR3 bases: TGTGCCAGCAGGTACAGGGTGGCGGTCCAAGAGACCCAGTACTTC. This chain joins TRBV2 and TRBJ2-5; possibly TRBD1 for D (6 bases). CDR3 length: 15 amino acids. V was shortened by 6 bases and J by 1 base, with 15 bases between the two germline ends. Germline V lookup: CDR1 SNHLY, CDR2 FYNNEI.

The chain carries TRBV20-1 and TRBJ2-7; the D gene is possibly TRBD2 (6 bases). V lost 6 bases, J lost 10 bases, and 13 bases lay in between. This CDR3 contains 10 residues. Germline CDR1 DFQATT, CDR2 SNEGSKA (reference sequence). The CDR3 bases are TGCAGTGCCGCCGGGACTCCCCAGTACTTC. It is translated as CSAAGTPQYF.

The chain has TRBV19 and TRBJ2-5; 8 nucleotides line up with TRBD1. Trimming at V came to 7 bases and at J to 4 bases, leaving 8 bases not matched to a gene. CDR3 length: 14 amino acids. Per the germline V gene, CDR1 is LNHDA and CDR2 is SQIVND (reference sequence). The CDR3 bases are TGTGCCAGTATCGACAGGGGAGCCGGAGAGACCCAGTACTTC. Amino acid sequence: CASIDRGAGETQYF. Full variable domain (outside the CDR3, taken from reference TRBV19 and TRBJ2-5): DGGITQSPKYLFRKEGQNVTLSCEQNLNHDAMYWYRQDPGQGLRLIYYSQIVNDFQKGDIAEGYSVSREKKESFPLTVTSAQKNPTAFYLCASIDRGAGETQYFGPGTRLLVL.

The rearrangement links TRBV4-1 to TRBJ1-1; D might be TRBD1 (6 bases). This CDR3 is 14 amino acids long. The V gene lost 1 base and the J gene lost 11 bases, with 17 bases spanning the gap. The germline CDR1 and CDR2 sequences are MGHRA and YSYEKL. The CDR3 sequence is CASSQVQQGLRAFF. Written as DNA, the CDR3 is TGCGCCAGCAGCCAAGTCCAACAGGGACTTCGGGCTTTCTTT.

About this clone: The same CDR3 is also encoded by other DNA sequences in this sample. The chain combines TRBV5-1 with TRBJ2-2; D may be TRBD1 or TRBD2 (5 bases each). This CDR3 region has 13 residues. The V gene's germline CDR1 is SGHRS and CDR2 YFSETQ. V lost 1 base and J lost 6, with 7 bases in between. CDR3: CASSLLGAGELFF. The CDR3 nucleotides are TGCGCCAGCAGCTTGCTGGGGGCCGGGGAGCTGTTTTTT.

The CDR3 here is CASSSYGTQGAYEQYF. The CDR3 DNA sequence: TGCGCCAGCAGCTCATATGGTACCCAGGGCGCCTACGAGCAGTACTTC. This rearrangement joins TRBV5-1 to TRBJ2-7; maybe TRBD1 (5 bases). V was cut by 3 bases and J by 2 bases, with 18 bases left in between. Germline CDR1 reads SGHRS; CDR2 reads YFSETQ. The CDR3 is 16 residues long. Variable domain in full (rest from reference TRBV5-1 and TRBJ2-7): KAGVTQTPRYLIKTRGQQVTLSCSPISGHRSVSWYQQTPGQGLQFLFEYFSETQRNKGNFPGRFSGRQFSNSRSEMNVSTLELGDSALYLCASSSYGTQGAYEQYFGPGTRLTVT.

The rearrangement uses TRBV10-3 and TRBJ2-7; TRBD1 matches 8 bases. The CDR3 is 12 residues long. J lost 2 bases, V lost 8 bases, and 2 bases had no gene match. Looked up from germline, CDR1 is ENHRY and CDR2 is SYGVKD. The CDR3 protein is CAIQGAAYEQYF. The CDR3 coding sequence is TGTGCCATCCAGGGGGCGGCCTACGAGCAGTACTTC.

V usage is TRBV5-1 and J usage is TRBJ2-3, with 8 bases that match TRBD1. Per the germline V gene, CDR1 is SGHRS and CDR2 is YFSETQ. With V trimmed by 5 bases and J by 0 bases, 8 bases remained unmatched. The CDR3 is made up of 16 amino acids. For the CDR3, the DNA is TGCGCCAGCAGTTTGTTAGGGACAGGCAGCACAGATACGCAGTATTTT. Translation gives CASSLLGTGSTDTQYF.

CDR3 sequence (DNA): TGTGCCAGCAGCTTAGGCGGGGGGAATGAGCAGTTCTTC. It is translated as CASSLGGGNEQFF. The rearrangement joins TRBV7-3 to TRBJ2-1, with 8 bases that match TRBD2. CDR1 is SGHTA and CDR2 is FQGTGA in the germline V gene. With V trimmed by 2 bases and J by 7 bases, 1 base remained unmatched. The CDR3 is 13 amino acids.

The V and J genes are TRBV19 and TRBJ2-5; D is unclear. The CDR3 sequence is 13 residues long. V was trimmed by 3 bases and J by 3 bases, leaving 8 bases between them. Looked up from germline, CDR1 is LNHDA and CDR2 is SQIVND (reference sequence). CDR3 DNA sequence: TGTGCCAGTAGTATTCAGCCGAAAGAGACCCAGTACTTC. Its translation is CASSIQPKETQYF. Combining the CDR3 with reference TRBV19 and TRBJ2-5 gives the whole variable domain DGGITQSPKYLFRKEGQNVTLSCEQNLNHDAMYWYRQDPGQGLRLIYYSQIVNDFQKGDIAEGYSVSREKKESFPLTVTSAQKNPTAFYLCASSIQPKETQYFGPGTRLLVL.

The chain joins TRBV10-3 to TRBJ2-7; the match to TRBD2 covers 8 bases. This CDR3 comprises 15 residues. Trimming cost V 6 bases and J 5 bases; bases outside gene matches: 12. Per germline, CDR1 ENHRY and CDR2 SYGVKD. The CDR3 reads CAISGGGPRWNEQYF. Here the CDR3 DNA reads TGTGCCATCAGCGGGGGGGGCCCACGATGGAACGAGCAGTACTTC.

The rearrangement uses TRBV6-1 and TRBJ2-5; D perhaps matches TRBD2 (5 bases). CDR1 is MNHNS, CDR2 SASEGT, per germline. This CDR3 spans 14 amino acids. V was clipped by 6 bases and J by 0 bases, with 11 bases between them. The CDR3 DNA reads TGTGCCAGCAGACTAGACGGCTACCAAGAGACCCAGTACTTC. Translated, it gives CASRLDGYQETQYF.

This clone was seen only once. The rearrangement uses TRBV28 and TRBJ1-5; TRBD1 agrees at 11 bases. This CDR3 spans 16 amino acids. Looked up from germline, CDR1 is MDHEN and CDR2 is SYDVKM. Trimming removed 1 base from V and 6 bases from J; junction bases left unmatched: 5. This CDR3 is CASSLSGQGGSQPQHF. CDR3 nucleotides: TGTGCCAGCAGTTTATCGGGACAGGGGGGCAGTCAGCCCCAGCATTTT.

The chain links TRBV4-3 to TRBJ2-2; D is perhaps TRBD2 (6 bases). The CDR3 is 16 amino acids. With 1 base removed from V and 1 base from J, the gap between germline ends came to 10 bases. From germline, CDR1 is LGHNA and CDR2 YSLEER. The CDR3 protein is CASSQGASENTGELFF. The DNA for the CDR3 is TGCGCCAGCAGCCAAGGCGCTAGCGAGAACACCGGGGAGCTGTTTTTT.

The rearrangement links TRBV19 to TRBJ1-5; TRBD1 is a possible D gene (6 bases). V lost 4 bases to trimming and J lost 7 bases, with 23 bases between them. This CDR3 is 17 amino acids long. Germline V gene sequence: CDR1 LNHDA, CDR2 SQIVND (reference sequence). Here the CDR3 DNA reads TGTGCCAGTAGTACCGACGGGGGCTTGGGGGCGAGCCAGCCCCAGCATTTT. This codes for CASSTDGGLGASQPQHF.